The 32 T cell receptor beta chains given below trace back to one sample, sequenced in a study of blood T cell repertoires in COVID-19. TCRdb's table, derived via immunoSEQ multiplex PCR, lists solely in-frame clones and lacks some. The table shows about half a million clones, with 80% to 90% occurring only once. Sequenced sample: peripheral blood. These receptors originate from a human donor in a cohort sampled during active COVID-19.

The rearrangement links TRBV9 to TRBJ2-2; possible D gene TRBD2, 6 bases. V was clipped by 0 bases and J by 0 bases, with 9 bases between them. The CDR3 runs to 16 residues. Germline-derived CDR1 and CDR2 are SGDLS and YYNGEE. The CDR3 spells CASSVEGGANTGELFF. The CDR3 nucleotides read TGTGCCAGCAGCGTAGAAGGCGGGGCGAACACCGGGGAGCTGTTTTTT.

The chain's CDR3 is CASKRWRSTDTQYF. DNA for the CDR3: TGTGCCAGCAAGAGGTGGAGGAGCACAGATACGCAGTATTTT. The chain couples TRBV28 to TRBJ2-3; D possibly corresponds to TRBD2 (5 bases). The V gene's germline CDR1 is MDHEN and CDR2 SYDVKM. The germline V and J ends were trimmed by 7 bases and 0 bases, with 11 bases remaining between them. This CDR3 region has 14 residues.

This clone was picked up a small number of times. The V gene is TRBV19, the J gene TRBJ2-7; 9 bases map to TRBD1. In germline, CDR1 is LNHDA, CDR2 SQIVND (reference sequence). V dropped 8 bases and J dropped 3; count of bases not matched to a gene: 2. The CDR3 covers 12 residues. CDR3 DNA: TGTGCCAGTGAGGGACAGGGCTACGAGCAGTACTTC. Translation gives CASEGQGYEQYF. The complete variable domain, with remaining parts taken from reference TRBV19 and TRBJ2-7, reads DGGITQSPKYLFRKEGQNVTLSCEQNLNHDAMYWYRQDPGQGLRLIYYSQIVNDFQKGDIAEGYSVSREKKESFPLTVTSAQKNPTAFYLCASEGQGYEQYFGPGTRLTVT.

The chain uses TRBV30 and TRBJ1-4; 8 bases line up with TRBD1. This CDR3 has 14 residues. The germline CDR1 and CDR2 sequences are GTSNPN and SVGIG (reference sequence). V was pared by 7 bases and J by 2 bases, with 6 bases of the junction left unmatched. Here the CDR3 reads CASNHRGTNEKLFF. The CDR3 bases are TGTGCCTCCAATCACAGGGGGACTAATGAAAAACTGTTTTTT.

The CDR3 is CAIKVGGGPAGELFF. CDR3 nucleotides: TGTGCCATCAAAGTGGGAGGAGGGCCCGCCGGGGAGCTGTTTTTT. The J gene is TRBJ2-2, the V gene TRBV11-2; D might be TRBD2 (6 bases). This CDR3 region has 15 residues. The V end was cut by 10 bases, the J end by 6 bases, with 21 bases between. From germline, CDR1 is SGHAT and CDR2 FQNNGV.

The V gene is TRBV11-2, the J gene TRBJ2-1; weak D call: TRBD2 (6 bases). The germline CDR1 and CDR2 sequences are SGHAT and FQNNGV. The CDR3 totals 14 residues. V lost 1 base and J lost 7, with 11 bases in between. The CDR3 sequence: CASSLVIGGNEQFF. The CDR3 DNA is TGTGCCAGCAGCTTAGTGATCGGAGGGAATGAGCAGTTCTTC.

The chain employs TRBV6-5 and TRBJ2-7; D is unresolved. This CDR3 contains 13 residues. Trimming left V 7 bases short and J 2 bases short, with 12 bases between. CDR1 and CDR2 (germline): MNHEY, SVGAGI. The CDR3 spells CASTLTETYEQYF. DNA for the CDR3: TGTGCCAGCACCCTGACGGAGACCTACGAGCAGTACTTC.

V gene TRBV6-5 combines with J gene TRBJ1-5; D perhaps matches TRBD1 (6 bases). Germline V lookup: CDR1 MNHEY, CDR2 SVGAGI. Trimming shortened V by 0 bases and J by 5 bases, and 14 bases separated the two germline ends. CDR3 length equals 16 residues. CDR3 sequence reads: CASSYSIGRGDQPQHF. Here the CDR3 DNA reads TGTGCCAGCAGTTACTCGATAGGCAGGGGTGATCAGCCCCAGCATTTT.

This clone has only a few counts. The chain couples TRBV19 to TRBJ2-5; tentatively, D is TRBD2 (7 bases). This CDR3 comprises 13 residues. The V end lost 11 bases, the J end lost 4 bases, and 17 bases lay between the germline ends. Germline assignment: CDR1 LNHDA and CDR2 SQIVND (reference sequence). DNA of the CDR3: TGTGCCTCGGGGGCGACTAGCAGAGAGACCCAGTACTTC. Translation: CASGATSRETQYF.

This chain joins TRBV5-5 and TRBJ2-6; perhaps TRBD2 as D (5 bases). V was clipped by 0 bases and J by 1 base, with 11 bases between them. There are 17 residues in the CDR3. The germline V gene encodes CDR1 SGHKS and CDR2 YYEKEE (reference sequence). DNA of the CDR3: TGTGCCAGCAGCTTGGAAGTAAGAGGGTCTGGGGCCAACGTCCTGACTTTC. Translated: CASSLEVRGSGANVLTF.

The chain combines TRBV12-5 with TRBJ1-2; D unclear. CDR1 and CDR2 from the germline V gene are LGHNT and FRNRAP. V shed 0 bases and J shed 3 bases, with 17 bases lying between them. This CDR3 is 17 amino acids long. The CDR3 DNA reads TGTGCTAGTGGTTTGGTACGCCGGTCTACGTCCGACTATGGCTACACCTTC. Its protein product is CASGLVRRSTSDYGYTF.

The J gene is TRBJ2-1, the V gene TRBV7-8, with TRBD2 matching over 8 bases. Germline values: CDR1 SGHVS, CDR2 FQNEAQ. Trimming at V came to 5 bases and at J to 7 bases, leaving 13 bases not matched to a gene. The CDR3 totals 16 residues. For the CDR3, the DNA is TGTGCCAGCAGCCCGCAGGGTTCGAGCGGGAGTAATGAGCAGTTCTTC. Translated: CASSPQGSSGSNEQFF.

This chain connects TRBV7-3 to TRBJ2-2; D may be TRBD1 (5 bases). The germline CDR1 and CDR2 sequences are SGHTA and FQGTGA. The CDR3 is 13 amino acids. V lost 5 bases to trimming and J lost 6 bases, with 10 bases between them. The CDR3 is CASSVTGSGELFF. For the CDR3, the DNA is TGTGCCAGCAGCGTTACAGGATCCGGGGAGCTGTTTTTT. The entire variable domain, with the rest obtained from reference TRBV7-3 and TRBJ2-2, is as follows: GAGVSQTPSNKVTEKGKYVELRCDPISGHTALYWYRQSLGQGPEFLIYFQGTGAADDSGLPNDRFFAVRPEGSVSTLKIQRTERGDSAVYLCASSVTGSGELFFGEGSRLTVL.

The rearrangement uses TRBV29-1 and TRBJ2-2; 11 bases map to TRBD2. V was clipped by 4 bases and J by 6 bases; unmatched bases: 1. Looked up from germline, CDR1 is SQVTM and CDR2 is ANQGSEA. This CDR3 has 13 amino acids. The CDR3 DNA reads as TGCAGCGTTGTGACTAGCGGGGCCGGGGAGCTGTTTTTT. Amino acid sequence: CSVVTSGAGELFF.

This chain uses TRBV7-2 with TRBJ2-1; TRBD2 aligns across 8 bases. Germline CDR1 reads SGHTA; CDR2 reads FQGNSA. The V and J ends lost 2 bases and 10 bases, in that order; junction bases with no gene match: 13. The CDR3 is made up of 16 amino acids. The CDR3 is CASSLRPRLAGHEQFF. The CDR3 nucleotides read TGTGCCAGCAGCTTAAGACCCCGGCTAGCGGGTCACGAGCAGTTCTTC.

The rearrangement links TRBV5-5 to TRBJ2-3; D unresolved. The germline V and J ends were trimmed by 0 bases and 2 bases, with 4 bases remaining between them. In germline, CDR1 is SGHKS, CDR2 YYEKEE (reference sequence). The CDR3 runs to 13 residues. CDR3 residues: CASSLGYTDTQYF. In nucleotides, the CDR3 is TGTGCCAGCAGCTTGGGTTACACAGATACGCAGTATTTT.

This clone appeared a few times. The rearrangement joins TRBV4-1 to TRBJ2-2, with 12 bases lining up with TRBD2. Germline lookup yields CDR1 MGHRA and CDR2 YSYEKL. CDR3 length: 21 amino acids. V was clipped by 0 bases and J by 3 bases; unmatched bases: 14. CDR3 sequence: CASSQEWVSGLAGQYTGELFF. For the CDR3, the DNA is TGCGCCAGCAGCCAAGAATGGGTATCGGGACTAGCGGGTCAATACACCGGGGAGCTGTTTTTT.

This clone was observed a handful of times. The chain recombines TRBV19 with TRBJ1-1; TRBD1 matches at 9 bases. The CDR3 totals 15 residues. Trimming cost V 5 bases and J 3 bases; bases outside gene matches: 7. Germline V gene sequence: CDR1 LNHDA, CDR2 SQIVND (reference sequence). CDR3 amino acids: CASSPRQGVHTEAFF. In nucleotides, the CDR3 is TGTGCCAGTAGTCCCCGACAGGGGGTGCACACTGAAGCTTTCTTT.

J is TRBJ2-3 and V is TRBV7-3; TRBD2 matches 7 bases. J gave up 2 bases and V 2 bases, and 4 bases lay outside the gene matches. Germline lookup yields CDR1 SGHTA and CDR2 FQGTGA. This CDR3 is 15 amino acids long. The CDR3 DNA follows: TGTGCCAGCAGCTTAGGCGGGAGACCCACAGATACGCAGTATTTT. Amino acids: CASSLGGRPTDTQYF.

The chain joins TRBV30 to TRBJ1-2; 9 nucleotides agree with TRBD1. J gave up 2 bases and V 3 bases, and 10 bases lay outside the gene matches. CDR1 is GTSNPN and CDR2 is SVGIG in the germline V gene (reference sequence). The CDR3 is 16 residues long. CDR3 nucleotides: TGTGCCTGGAGGAACCCGGGACAGGGATTGAACTATGGCTACACCTTC. Its translation is CAWRNPGQGLNYGYTF.

The chain combines TRBV30 with TRBJ1-4; tentative D call: TRBD1 (5 bases). Germline-derived CDR1 and CDR2 are GTSNPN and SVGIG (reference sequence). The CDR3 is 18 residues long. V was shortened by 0 bases and J by 0 bases, with 17 bases between the two germline ends. CDR3 nucleotides: TGTGCCTGGAGTGTACTCCGGCAGGGCATCGCAACTAATGAAAAACTGTTTTTT. Its protein product is CAWSVLRQGIATNEKLFF.

The CDR3 DNA sequence: TGTGCCAGCAGCTGGTCCGGGACAGGGGGCCGCCACGAGCAGTACTTC. It encodes CASSWSGTGGRHEQYF. This chain joins TRBV5-5 and TRBJ2-7; TRBD1 aligns across 12 bases. With V trimmed by 3 bases and J by 5 bases, 9 bases remained unmatched. This CDR3 region has 16 residues. In germline, CDR1 is SGHKS, CDR2 YYEKEE (reference sequence). Full variable domain (rest looked up from reference TRBV5-5 and TRBJ2-7): DAGVTQSPTHLIKTRGQQVTLRCSPISGHKSVSWYQQVLGQGPQFIFQYYEKEERGRGNFPDRFSARQFPNYSSELNVNALLLGDSALYLCASSWSGTGGRHEQYFGPGTRLTVT.

The V gene is TRBV2, the J gene TRBJ2-2; 8 bases are a match to TRBD1. The CDR3 contains 16 residues. With V trimmed by 5 bases and J by 2 bases, 7 bases remained unmatched. Germline CDR1 SNHLY, CDR2 FYNNEI. In DNA form, the CDR3 reads TGTGCCAGCAGTCTACAGGGGGGCCTTAACACCGGGGAGCTGTTTTTT. The encoded protein is CASSLQGGLNTGELFF. Drawing the rest from reference TRBV2 and TRBJ2-2, the complete variable domain is EPEVTQTPSHQVTQMGQEVILRCVPISNHLYFYWYRQILGQKVEFLVSFYNNEISEKSEIFDDQFSVERPDGSNFTLKIRSTKLEDSAMYFCASSLQGGLNTGELFFGEGSRLTVL.

The genes are TRBV4-2 and TRBJ2-3; D is unresolved. The CDR3 loop spans 13 amino acids. Germline CDR1 and CDR2: LGHNA and YNFKEQ. V was shortened by 1 base and J by 4 bases, with 6 bases between the two germline ends. In nucleotides, the CDR3 is TGTGCCAGCAGCCAAGGCAGTGCAGATACGCAGTATTTT. The encoded protein is CASSQGSADTQYF.

The gene calls are TRBV6-5 and TRBJ1-1; D not certain. V lost 6 bases and J 9 bases, leaving 11 bases between the germline ends. There are 11 residues in the CDR3. CDR1 is MNHEY, CDR2 SVGAGI, per germline. CDR3 amino acids: CASRHRGKAFF. The DNA for the CDR3 is TGTGCCAGCAGGCATCGAGGAAAAGCTTTCTTT.

This chain uses TRBV4-1 with TRBJ2-5; 13 bases agree with TRBD2. This CDR3 is built from 16 residues. In germline, CDR1 is MGHRA, CDR2 YSYEKL. V lost 4 bases and J lost 0; bases outside the gene matches: 2. The CDR3 region is CASSRGTSGDQETQYF. CDR3 nucleotides: TGCGCCAGCAGCCGTGGGACTAGCGGGGACCAAGAGACCCAGTACTTC.

The chain recombines TRBV28 with TRBJ2-7; D not certain. The CDR3 covers 12 residues. V lost 6 bases to trimming and J lost 8 bases, with 14 bases between them. Per the germline V gene, CDR1 is MDHEN and CDR2 is SYDVKM. The CDR3 sequence is CASSPFSTKQYF. CDR3 bases: TGTGCCAGCAGCCCGTTTAGCACGAAGCAGTACTTC.

The chain combines TRBV5-1 with TRBJ2-3, with TRBD1 matching 7 bases. CDR3 size: 16 residues. Germline V gene data show CDR1 as SGHRS and CDR2 as YFSETQ. Trimming took 3 bases from V and 0 from J; bases not matched to a gene: 7. The CDR3 coding sequence is TGCGCCAGCAGCTCCTTCCCGACAGGGAGCACAGATACGCAGTATTTT. Translating it yields CASSSFPTGSTDTQYF.

The chain combines TRBV11-2 with TRBJ2-7; weak D call: TRBD2 (6 bases). The ends were cut back, 1 base at V and 3 bases at J, with 10 bases in the middle. Germline V gives CDR1 SGHAT, CDR2 FQNNGV. This CDR3 has 14 residues. In DNA form, the CDR3 reads TGTGCCAGCAGCTTAGCACTAGCTGGCTACGAGCAGTACTTC. Translation: CASSLALAGYEQYF.

The chain links TRBV19 to TRBJ1-1, with a tentative D call TRBD1 (6 bases). The germline CDR1 and CDR2 sequences are LNHDA and SQIVND (reference sequence). Trimming removed 7 bases at V and 8 bases at J, with 11 bases between. The CDR3 length is 11 residues. The CDR3 coding sequence is TGTGCCAGTATAGAAGGACAGGAAGCTTTCTTT. This encodes CASIEGQEAFF.

The gene calls are TRBV12-3 or TRBV12-4 and TRBJ2-3, with unresolved D. Trimming pared 3 bases from V and 2 bases from J, leaving 6 bases between. The CDR3 has 13 residues. CDR3 nucleotide sequence: TGTGCCAGCAGTTTGGGCTCCACAGATACGCAGTATTTT. Translated: CASSLGSTDTQYF.

V is TRBV19 and J is TRBJ1-2; 7 bases are a match to TRBD1. CDR1 and CDR2 (germline): LNHDA, SQIVND (reference sequence). The length of the CDR3 is 15 residues. The trim removed 5 bases at V and 0 bases at J, leaving 6 bases unmatched. CDR3 region: CASSSGTAPNYGYTF. The CDR3 bases are TGTGCCAGTAGTTCCGGGACAGCCCCTAACTATGGCTACACCTTC.